This T cell receptor (beta chain) was captured by sequencing in a study of cytomegalovirus exposure and HLA in healthy donors. V was pared by 2 bases and J by 2 bases, with 7 bases between. Germline CDR1 is SGHRS and CDR2 is YFSETQ. The CDR3 totals 13 residues. This clone appeared a few times. Its antigen is not known. PCR primers comprised 60 Vbeta and 13 Jbeta primers. TCRdb keeps only in-frame clones here, not all; method: immunoSEQ multiplex PCR. Of about 130,000 clones listed, roughly two thirds are singletons. These donors counted as nominally healthy when sampled, but unrecorded immune exposures were likely. The study's findings and limits: Reportedly, a later analysis found an Asian-associated ancestry cluster had fewer N-insertions than the roughly 670-donor mean. The study reported that TCR beta sequences accurately predicted HLA-A and HLA-B alleles in most subjects. Most sequenced TCRs were rare (though some public TCRs occurred in many donors).

V and J are TRBV5-1 and TRBJ2-5; the D gene is possibly TRBD2 (5 bases). Input material: PBMCs. The TCR comes from a man aged 25 to 40 in good health and CMV-seropositive. The DNA of the CDR3 is TGCGCCAGCAGCTTCGGGATACAAGAGACCCAGTACTTC. This gives the protein CASSFGIQETQYF.